This TCR beta chain was documented in a study of OX40 agonist ivuxolimab in advanced cancers. Across the study: Of the patients, three showed partial responses, one with hepatocellular carcinoma and two with cutaneous melanoma. Overall study findings and caveats: Also present in some nonresponders was a low level of normalized T-cell clonal expansion.

Data came from immunoSEQ multiplex PCR; TCRdb stores just in-frame clones and leaves some out. The sample comprises 55,000 to 70,000 clones, approximately 86% of which are singletons, and about 1% rests with the top ten. Points on this clone: Its antigen is not known.

The germline V gene has CDR1 SEHNR and CDR2 FQNEAQ (reference sequence). With 2 bases removed from V and 0 bases from J, the gap between germline ends came to 10 bases. This CDR3 has 16 residues. This sequence was found in an adult with an advanced solid tumor such as melanoma, head and neck, liver or kidney cancer. The gene calls are TRBV7-9 and TRBJ2-2; no reliable D call. This specimen was CD4+ or CD8+ T cells sorted from blood, taken in a trial of the OX40 agonist ivuxolimab. DNA for the CDR3: TGTGCCAGCAGCTTAATGCGGACGACGAACACCGGGGAGCTGTTTTTT. Amino acids: CASSLMRTTNTGELFF.